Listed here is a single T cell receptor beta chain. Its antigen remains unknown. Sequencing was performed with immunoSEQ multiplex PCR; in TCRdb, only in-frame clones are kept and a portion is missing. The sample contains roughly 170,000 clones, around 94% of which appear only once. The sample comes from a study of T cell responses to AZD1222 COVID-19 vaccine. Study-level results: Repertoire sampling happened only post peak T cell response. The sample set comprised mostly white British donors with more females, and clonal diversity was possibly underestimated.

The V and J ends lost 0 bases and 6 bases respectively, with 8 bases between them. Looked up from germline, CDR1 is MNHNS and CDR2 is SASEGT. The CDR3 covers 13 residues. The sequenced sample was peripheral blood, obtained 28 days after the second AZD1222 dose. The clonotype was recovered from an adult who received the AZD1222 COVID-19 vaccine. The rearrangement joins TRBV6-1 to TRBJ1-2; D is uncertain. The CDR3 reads CASSEALRDGYTF. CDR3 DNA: TGTGCCAGCAGTGAAGCTTTGAGAGATGGCTACACCTTC.